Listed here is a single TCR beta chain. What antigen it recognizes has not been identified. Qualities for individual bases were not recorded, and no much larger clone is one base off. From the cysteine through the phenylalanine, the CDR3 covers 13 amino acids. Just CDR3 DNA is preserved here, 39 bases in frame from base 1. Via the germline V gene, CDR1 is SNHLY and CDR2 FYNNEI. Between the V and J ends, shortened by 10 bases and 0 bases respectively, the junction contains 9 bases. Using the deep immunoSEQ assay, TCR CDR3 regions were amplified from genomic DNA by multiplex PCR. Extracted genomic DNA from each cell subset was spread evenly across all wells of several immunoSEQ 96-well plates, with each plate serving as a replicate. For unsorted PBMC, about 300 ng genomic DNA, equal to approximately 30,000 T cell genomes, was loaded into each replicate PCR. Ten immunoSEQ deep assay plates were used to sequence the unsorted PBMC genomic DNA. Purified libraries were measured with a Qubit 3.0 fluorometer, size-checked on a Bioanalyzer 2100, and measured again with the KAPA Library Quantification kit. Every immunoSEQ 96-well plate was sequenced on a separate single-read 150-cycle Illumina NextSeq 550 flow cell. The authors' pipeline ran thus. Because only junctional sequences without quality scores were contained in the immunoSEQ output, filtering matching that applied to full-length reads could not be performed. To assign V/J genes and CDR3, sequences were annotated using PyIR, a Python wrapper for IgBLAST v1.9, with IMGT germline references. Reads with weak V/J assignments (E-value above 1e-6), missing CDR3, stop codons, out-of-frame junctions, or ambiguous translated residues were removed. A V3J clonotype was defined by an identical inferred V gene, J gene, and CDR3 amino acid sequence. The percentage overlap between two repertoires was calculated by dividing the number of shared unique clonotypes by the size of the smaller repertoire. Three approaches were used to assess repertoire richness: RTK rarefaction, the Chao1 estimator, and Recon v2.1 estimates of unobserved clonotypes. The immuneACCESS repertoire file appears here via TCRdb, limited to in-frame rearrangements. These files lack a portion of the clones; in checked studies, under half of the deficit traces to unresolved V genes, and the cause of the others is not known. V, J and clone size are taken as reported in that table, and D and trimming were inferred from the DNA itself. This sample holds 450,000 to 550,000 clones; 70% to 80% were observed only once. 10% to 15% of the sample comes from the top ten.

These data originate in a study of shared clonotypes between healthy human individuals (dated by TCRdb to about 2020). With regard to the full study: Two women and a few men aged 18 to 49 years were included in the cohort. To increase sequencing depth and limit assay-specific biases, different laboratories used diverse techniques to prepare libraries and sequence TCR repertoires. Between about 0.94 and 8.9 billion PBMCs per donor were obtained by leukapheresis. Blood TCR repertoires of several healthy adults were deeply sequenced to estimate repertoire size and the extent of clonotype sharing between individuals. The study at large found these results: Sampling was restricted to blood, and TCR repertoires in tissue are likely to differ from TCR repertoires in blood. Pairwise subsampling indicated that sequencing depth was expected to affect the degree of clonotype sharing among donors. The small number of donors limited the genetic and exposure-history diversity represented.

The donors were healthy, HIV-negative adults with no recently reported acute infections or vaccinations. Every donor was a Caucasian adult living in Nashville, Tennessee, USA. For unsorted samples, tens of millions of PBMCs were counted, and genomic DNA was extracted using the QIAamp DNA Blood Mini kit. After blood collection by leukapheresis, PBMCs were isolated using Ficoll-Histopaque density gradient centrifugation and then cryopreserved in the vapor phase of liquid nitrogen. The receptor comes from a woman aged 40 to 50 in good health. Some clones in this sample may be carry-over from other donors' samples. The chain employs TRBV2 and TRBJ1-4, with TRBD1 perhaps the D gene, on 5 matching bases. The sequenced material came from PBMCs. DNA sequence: TGTGCCACGGCCAGGGCAACTAATGAAAAACTGTTTTTT. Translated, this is CATARATNEKLFF. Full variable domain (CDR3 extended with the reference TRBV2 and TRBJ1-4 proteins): EPEVTQTPSHQVTQMGQEVILRCVPISNHLYFYWYRQILGQKVEFLVSFYNNEISEKSEIFDDQFSVERPDGSNFTLKIRSTKLEDSAMYFCATARATNEKLFFGSGTQLSVL.